A selection of T cell receptor beta chains follows, all from one sample in a study of radiotherapy plus CTLA-4 blockade in lung cancer. Here immunoSEQ multiplex PCR was the method, and the copy in TCRdb shows in-frame clones only, minus some. Counted here are fewer than 50,000 clones, 80% to 90% occurring once; the ten biggest clones make up about 20%. This specimen consisted of peripheral blood, obtained from a patient treated with radiotherapy plus ipilimumab. The receptor set was obtained from a human donor with non-small cell lung cancer whose response to radiotherapy plus ipilimumab could not be evaluated. Both conserved end residues are part of each CDR3. The D gene is left open where the match is weak. Some rows have no size entry. The others give once, few or many, or a class for an expanded clone.

.	TRBV7-2	TRBJ1-1	13	.	TGTGCCAGCAGCTCCGAGAGTAGCACTGAAGCTTTCTTT	CASSSESSTEAFF
.	TRBV6-1	TRBJ2-7	14	few	TGTGCCAGCAGTGAAATCCGGGGAGTCTACGAGCAGTACTTC	CASSEIRGVYEQYF
TRBD1	TRBV6-5	TRBJ1-2	12	.	TGTGCCAGCAGACAGGGGTCGAGTGGCTACACCTTC	CASRQGSSGYTF
.	TRBV7-6	TRBJ2-5	15	.	TGTGCCAGCAGTTCCCTACAGAGGGCCCAAGAGACCCAGTACTTC	CASSSLQRAQETQYF
.	TRBV2	TRBJ2-7	15	.	TGTGCCAGCAGCGACCCAATGGGCAGGTCCGACGAGCAGTACTTC	CASSDPMGRSDEQYF
.	TRBV27	TRBJ1-2	16	.	TGTGCCAGCAGTCTCTCCGCGACAGTTTATAACTATGGCTACACCTTC	CASSLSATVYNYGYTF
TRBD1	TRBV28	TRBJ2-7	15	.	TGTGCCAGCAGGGTGGGGACAGGGGGAACCTACGAGCAGTACTTC	CASRVGTGGTYEQYF
.	TRBV28	TRBJ2-7	14	.	TGTGCCAGCAGGGGGGGGGCAAGCTCCTACGAGCAGTACTTC	CASRGGASSYEQYF
TRBD1	TRBV27	TRBJ1-1	13	.	TGTGCCAGCAGTTTATGGGACAGGGCTGAAGCTTTCTTT	CASSLWDRAEAFF
.	TRBV10-2	TRBJ2-2	12	.	TGCGCCAGCAGTATGGGCCACGGGGAGCTGTTTTTT	CASSMGHGELFF
.	TRBV6-1	TRBJ1-6	14	.	TGTGCCAGCAGTGAAGGGCAGGGGACTTCACCCCTCCACTTT	CASSEGQGTSPLHF
.	TRBV28	TRBJ1-5	14	.	TGTGCCAGCAGCCCCCCCCATGGCAATCAGCCCCAGCATTTT	CASSPPHGNQPQHF
.	TRBV28	TRBJ2-7	17	.	TGTGCCAGCAGTTACGGAGTTAGGGGGGGGGCAGGGTACGAGCAGTACTTC	CASSYGVRGGAGYEQYF
TRBD1	TRBV7-9	TRBJ2-6	16	.	TGTGCCAGCAGCCCGGACAGGGCAGGTGGGGCCAACGTCCTGACTTTC	CASSPDRAGGANVLTF
.	TRBV7-9	TRBJ1-1	13	.	TGTGCCAGCAACTACGGAATGGACACTGAAGCTTTCTTT	CASNYGMDTEAFF
.	TRBV5-6	TRBJ1-1	16	.	TGTGCCAGCAGCCAACGGACGGAGGCGGCGAACACTGAAGCTTTCTTT	CASSQRTEAANTEAFF
.	TRBV12-5	TRBJ2-3	14	.	TGTGCTAGTCAGCTGGCGGAGACCACAGATACGCAGTATTTT	CASQLAETTDTQYF
.	TRBV5-1	TRBJ2-7	15	.	TGCGCCAGCAGCCCCAACCCGGGACATGCCTACGAGCAGTACTTC	CASSPNPGHAYEQYF
TRBD1	TRBV19	TRBJ1-2	16	once	TGTGCCAGTAGTATAGGGGGACAGACCACAGTTGATGGCTACACCTTC	CASSIGGQTTVDGYTF
.	TRBV5-4	TRBJ2-1	16	.	TGTGCCAGCAGCGGGGGGGCCAGGGGCACCTACAATGAGCAGTTCTTC	CASSGGARGTYNEQFF
.	TRBV19	TRBJ2-7	13	.	TGTGCCAGTAGTATCGGGGGGCGAGACGAGCAGTACTTC	CASSIGGRDEQYF
TRBD2	TRBV9	TRBJ2-7	14	.	TGTGCCAGCGGGAATCCGGGACTAGATTACGAGCAGTACTTC	CASGNPGLDYEQYF
TRBD1	TRBV23-1	TRBJ2-7	15	.	TGCGCCAGCAGTCCTATCGACAGGGTAGCCTACGAGCAGTACTTC	CASSPIDRVAYEQYF
.	TRBV7-9	TRBJ2-7	14	.	TGTGCCAGCAGCGTTAGCGCCGGCTCCTACGAGCAGTACTTC	CASSVSAGSYEQYF
TRBD1	TRBV28	TRBJ1-6	14	.	TGTGCCAGCAGACTGACAGGGAGAAATTCACCCCTCCACTTT	CASRLTGRNSPLHF
.	TRBV9	TRBJ1-3	14	.	TGTGCCAGCGGGGGGATTGAAGAGGGAAACACCATATATTTT	CASGGIEEGNTIYF
.	TRBV11-3	TRBJ2-3	16	.	TGTGCCAGCAGCTACGGACTTGACTCTAGCACAGATACGCAGTATTTT	CASSYGLDSSTDTQYF
.	TRBV7-2	TRBJ2-5	13	.	TGTGCCAGCAGCAAGGGACAAGCAGAGACCCAGTACTTC	CASSKGQAETQYF
.	TRBV9	TRBJ2-1	15	.	TGTGCCAGCAGCCCTCACTGGAGCTCCTACAATGAGCAGTTCTTC	CASSPHWSSYNEQFF
TRBD1	TRBV28	TRBJ2-1	23	.	TGTGCCAGCAGTCCTATCCGCTTGAAAAGACAGGGGGCTGGGGAGAAAGAAGGGAATGAGCAGTTCTTC	CASSPIRLKRQGAGEKEGNEQFF
TRBD2	TRBV7-2	TRBJ2-7	16	.	TGTGCCAGCAGCTTAGGGTCTAGCGGGTTAGCCTACGAGCAGTACTTC	CASSLGSSGLAYEQYF
TRBD2	TRBV11-2	TRBJ2-7	15	.	TGTGCCAGCAGCCCCCTGGGGGGGGGACCCTACGAGCAGTACTTC	CASSPLGGGPYEQYF
TRBD2	TRBV7-2	TRBJ2-1	16	.	TGTGCCAGCAGCTTAGTTCGGCTAGCGGTTTACAATGAGCAGTTCTTC	CASSLVRLAVYNEQFF
TRBD1	TRBV4-2	TRBJ2-1	17	.	TGTGCCAGCAGCCAAGAGCGGGTGACAGGGGGTAGAAATGAGCAGTTCTTC	CASSQERVTGGRNEQFF
.	TRBV19	TRBJ2-5	17	.	TGTGCCAGTAGAGCCCCTGGGAGGGGGAGGGTCCAAGAGACCCAGTACTTC	CASRAPGRGRVQETQYF
TRBD1	TRBV4-1	TRBJ2-7	17	.	TGCGCCAGCAGCCCAGGGGGGATGGGACAGGAAGAACCCGAGCAGTACTTC	CASSPGGMGQEEPEQYF
TRBD1	TRBV11-2	TRBJ1-1	14	.	TGTGCCAGCAGCTTAGGCGACAGGGTAACTGAAGCTTTCTTT	CASSLGDRVTEAFF
TRBD1	TRBV5-1	TRBJ2-7	15	.	TGCGCCAGCAGCTTGGTTTCAGGGGGTACCTACGAGCAGTACTTC	CASSLVSGGTYEQYF
.	TRBV4-2	TRBJ1-6	19	.	TGTGCCAGCAGCCAAGGGGGTGGGGCGGGGGGCAAGGTTCACAGCCTCCTCCACTTT	CASSQGGGAGGKVHSLLHF
.	TRBV6-1	TRBJ2-7	14	.	TGTGCCAGCTGGGTAGGGCAGGGTGAACACGAGCAGTACTTC	CASWVGQGEHEQYF
TRBD2	TRBV28	TRBJ2-1	15	once	TGTGCCAGCAGAACCGGGACTAGCGGATACAATGAGCAGTTCTTC	CASRTGTSGYNEQFF
TRBD1	TRBV28	TRBJ2-5	14	.	TGTGCCAGCAGTTTCCGGGACAGGGGGAGGACCCAGTACTTC	CASSFRDRGRTQYF
.	TRBV5-1	TRBJ2-7	14	few	TGCGCCAGCAGCCCTGACACGGTAGCCTACGAGCAGTACTTC	CASSPDTVAYEQYF
.	TRBV7-8	TRBJ2-7	13	once	TGTGCCAGCAGCCTGGGGGCCTCCTACGAGCAGTACTTC	CASSLGASYEQYF
TRBD2	TRBV11-1	TRBJ2-1	14	.	TGTGCCAGCTGCCCTAGCGGGGACTACAATGAGCAGTTCTTC	CASCPSGDYNEQFF
.	TRBV7-9	TRBJ2-7	13	.	TGTGCCAGCAGGGACAAGGCCACCTACGAGCAGTACTTC	CASRDKATYEQYF
TRBD1	TRBV28	TRBJ1-2	15	.	TGTGCCAGCAGTTATGACAGGGGGAGGAACTATGGCTACACCTTC	CASSYDRGRNYGYTF
TRBD2	TRBV5-4	TRBJ2-1	14	.	TGTGCCAGCAGCCGGGGCGGGGGGCAGAATGAGCAGTTCTTC	CASSRGGGQNEQFF
.	TRBV11-2	TRBJ2-7	14	.	TGTGCCAGCAGCCCTCTTTCGGCCCGGGACGAGCAGTACTTC	CASSPLSARDEQYF
TRBD2	TRBV5-1	TRBJ2-5	17	once	TGCGCCAGCAGTCTAGGACTAGCGGGAGGACCACTGGAGACCCAGTACTTC	CASSLGLAGGPLETQYF
.	TRBV19	TRBJ2-1	17	once	TGTGCCAGTAGTATAGTTTGGCAGGGAACAAGCTACAATGAGCAGTTCTTC	CASSIVWQGTSYNEQFF
.	TRBV7-9	TRBJ2-5	13	.	TGTGCCAGCAGCAAAGGAGGGCAAGAGACCCAGTACTTC	CASSKGGQETQYF
.	TRBV11-2	TRBJ2-1	14	.	TGTGCCAGCAGCTTTACAGCGGTACAGAATGAGCAGTTCTTC	CASSFTAVQNEQFF
.	TRBV11-2	TRBJ1-1	15	medium-sized	TGTGCCAGCAGCTTACAGGGAGGGGGGAACACTGAAGCTTTCTTT	CASSLQGGGNTEAFF
TRBD2	TRBV10-3	TRBJ2-3	15	.	TGTGCCATCAGTGGAGGAGCGGGAGACGGAGATACGCAGTATTTT	CAISGGAGDGDTQYF